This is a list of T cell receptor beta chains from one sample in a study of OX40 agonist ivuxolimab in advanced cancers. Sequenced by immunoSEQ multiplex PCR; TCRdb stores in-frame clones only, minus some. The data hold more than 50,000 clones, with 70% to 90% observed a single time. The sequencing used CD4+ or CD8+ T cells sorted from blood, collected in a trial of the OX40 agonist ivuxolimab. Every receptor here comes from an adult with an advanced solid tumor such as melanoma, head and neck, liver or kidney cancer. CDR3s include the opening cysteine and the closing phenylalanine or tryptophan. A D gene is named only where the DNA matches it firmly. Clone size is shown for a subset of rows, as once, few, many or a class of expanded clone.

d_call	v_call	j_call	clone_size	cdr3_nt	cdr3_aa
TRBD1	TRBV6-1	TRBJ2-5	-	TGTGCCAGCAGTACGGACAGGGTAGAGACCCAGTACTTC	CASSTDRVETQYF
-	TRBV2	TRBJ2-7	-	TGTGCCAGCAGCTTCGACAGTATCTACGAGCAGTACTTC	CASSFDSIYEQYF
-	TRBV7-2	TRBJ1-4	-	TGTGCCAGCAGCTTAGCCCGGGGTCTGGGGTATGAAAAACTGTTTTTT	CASSLARGLGYEKLFF
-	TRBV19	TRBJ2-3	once	TGTGCCAGTAGTACATGGAGCACAGATACGCAGTATTTT	CASSTWSTDTQYF
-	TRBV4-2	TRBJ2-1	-	TGTGCCAGCAGCCAAGAGGCCCGAAACAATGAGCAGTTCTTC	CASSQEARNNEQFF
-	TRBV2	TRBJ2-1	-	TGTGCCAGCAGTTGGTCAGGCACTGAGCAGTTCTTC	CASSWSGTEQFF
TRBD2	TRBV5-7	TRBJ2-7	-	TGTGCCAGCAGCCCCCCCCTAGCGGGATCAGTTTACGAGCAGTACTTC	CASSPPLAGSVYEQYF
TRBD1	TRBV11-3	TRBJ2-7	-	TGTGCCAGCAGCTCGGGGACAGGGTCCTACGAGCAGTACTTC	CASSSGTGSYEQYF
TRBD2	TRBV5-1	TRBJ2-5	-	TGCGCCAGCAGTGAAGGACTAGCGGGGGGGCAAGAGACCCAGTACTTC	CASSEGLAGGQETQYF
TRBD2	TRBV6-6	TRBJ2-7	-	TGTGCCAGCAGTCGCAGCGGGGGGGGTGGAGAGCAGTACTTC	CASSRSGGGGEQYF